These 8 T cell receptor beta chains were all obtained from the same sample, sequenced in a study of T-cell reconstitution after alpha-beta-depleted transplantation in children. Preparation of the TCRbeta library used unique molecular identifiers. TCRdb re-called the PCR reads through MiXCR, storing one row per CDR3 protein. This sample carries 450,000 to 600,000 distinct CDR3 sequences, about an eighth of them seen once, and the ten largest clones take 2% to 2.5%. The sample here was PBMCs, mostly from graft donor cells, taken 360 days after TCRalphabeta/CD19-depleted stem cell transplant. These receptors were obtained from a male patient under 18 who had a stem cell transplant for acute myeloid leukemia, so the T cells may come from the graft donor.

This clonotype was counted a few times. The chain combines TRBV30 with TRBJ1-5; unclear D gene. CDR1 is GTSNPN, CDR2 SVGIG, per germline (reference sequence). The V end lost 2 bases, the J end lost 1 base, and 6 bases lay between the germline ends. The CDR3 consists of 13 residues. For the CDR3, the DNA is TGTGCCTGGAGTATCCAGAGCAATCAGCCCCAGCATTTT. The encoded protein is CAWSIQSNQPQHF.

This clonotype was counted a few times. The V and J genes are TRBV6-2 or TRBV6-3 and TRBJ2-1; TRBD2 aligns across 9 bases. Germline values: CDR1 MNHEY, CDR2 SVGEGT. This CDR3 has 16 residues. The V gene end was trimmed by 5 bases and the J gene end by 5 bases; junction bases not matched to a gene: 10. The CDR3, as DNA: TGTGCCAGCAGTACCCGACTAGCGGCCTTTAACAATGAGCAGTTCTTC. It encodes CASSTRLAAFNNEQFF.

This chain uses TRBV20-1 with TRBJ2-7; D might be TRBD2 (6 bases). V gave up 5 bases and J gave up 4 bases, with 9 bases separating them. CDR3 length equals 11 residues. Germline CDR1 reads DFQATT; CDR2 reads SNEGSKA (reference sequence). CDR3 region: CSAQTSYEQYF. The CDR3, as DNA: TGCAGTGCTCAGACTAGTTACGAGCAGTACTTC.

This rearrangement joins TRBV12-3 or TRBV12-4 to TRBJ2-3, with 9 bases identical to TRBD2. With V trimmed by 6 bases and J by 4 bases, 14 bases remained unmatched. The CDR3 loop spans 17 amino acids. The CDR3 loop reads CASSPSPREGRADTQYF. The CDR3 DNA reads TGTGCCAGCAGCCCCTCTCCGCGGGAGGGCAGGGCAGATACGCAGTATTTT.

This clonotype has only a few counts. The chain uses TRBV7-2 and TRBJ2-5, with D unresolved. Trimming removed 7 bases from V and 2 bases from J, with 11 bases in between. This CDR3 has 13 residues. CDR1 is SGHTA and CDR2 is FQGNSA in the germline V gene. For the CDR3, the DNA is TGTGCCAGCATCCATCTGCGACAAGAGACCCAGTACTTC. Residues: CASIHLRQETQYF. Supplemented by reference TRBV7-2 and TRBJ2-5, the full variable domain reads GAGVSQSPSNKVTEKGKDVELRCDPISGHTALYWYRQSLGQGLEFLIYFQGNSAPDKSGLPSDRFSAERTGGSVSTLTIQRTQQEDSAVYLCASIHLRQETQYFGPGTRLLVL.

The chain recombines TRBV4-2 with TRBJ2-7; 10 nucleotides line up with TRBD1. The CDR3 loop spans 16 amino acids. Losses at the gene ends were 0 bases for V and 3 bases for J; bases not matched to a gene: 5. CDR1 is LGHNA, CDR2 YNFKEQ, per germline. In DNA form, the CDR3 reads TGTGCCAGCAGCCAAGAGAGGACAGGGGGTCTCTACGAGCAGTACTTC. Encoded protein: CASSQERTGGLYEQYF.

The V call is TRBV5-1, the J call TRBJ2-1, with 8 bases matching TRBD2. CDR3 size: 14 residues. Germline V gives CDR1 SGHRS, CDR2 YFSETQ. The ends lost 2 bases at V and 6 bases at J; junction bases unmatched: 4. The CDR3 DNA is TGCGCCAGCAGCTTCGGGACTAGGGGCAATGAGCAGTTCTTC. This translates into CASSFGTRGNEQFF.

This clonotype was detected a few times. The chain joins TRBV14 to TRBJ2-3; no definite D call. The V and J ends lost 3 bases and 4 bases respectively, with 5 bases between them. Per germline, CDR1 SGHDN and CDR2 FVKESK. The CDR3 has 12 residues. This CDR3 is CASSHTSDTQYF. CDR3 nucleotides: TGTGCCAGCAGCCATACCTCAGATACGCAGTATTTT.